This TCR beta chain derives from a study of blood T cell repertoires in COVID-19. Across the study: COVID-19 samples, acute and convalescent, were from the United States, Italy and Spain.

Original data processing: Estimates of nucleated cell counts were drawn from the amplification of reference gene primers. Assay used: immunoSEQ multiplex PCR; TCRdb lists only in-frame clones, some missing. The DNA gave D and trimming, while V, J and clone size come from that table. The top ten hold about a sixth of the sample, which has 95,000 to 150,000 clones, 80% seen once. Germline V gene lookup returns CDR1 SGHDN and CDR2 FVKESK. V lost 7 bases and J lost 1, with 16 bases in between. The CDR3 loop spans 15 amino acids. This chain connects TRBV14 to TRBJ1-1, with D maybe TRBD1 (6 bases). This clonotype originated in a man aged 55-75 years with active or convalescent COVID-19. The sample consisted of peripheral blood. CDR3 residues: CASTRLGAGNTEAFF. As DNA, the CDR3 is TGTGCCAGCACCCGACTGGGGGCAGGGAACACTGAAGCTTTCTTT.